This passage covers 13 T cell receptor beta chains from one sample sequenced in a study of T cell repertoires in urothelial bladder cancer. Profiling relied on immunoSEQ multiplex PCR, and the TCRdb table lists in-frame clones only, not all of them. The sample lists some 2,300 clones, approximately 71% occurring once. The specimen was bladder tissue. The receptors shown here come from a human donor with a benign inflammatory bladder lesion.

This clone has a handful of counts. This rearrangement joins TRBV9 to TRBJ1-1, with unresolved D. V lost 3 bases and J 7 bases, leaving 10 bases between the germline ends. CDR3 length equals 12 residues. Germline-derived CDR1 and CDR2 are SGDLS and YYNGEE. The CDR3 protein is CASSERGSEAFF. The CDR3 DNA follows: TGTGCCAGCAGCGAGCGGGGTAGTGAAGCTTTCTTT.

For the CDR3, the DNA is TGCGCCAGCAGCGTGGACGCTAACGAGCAGTACTTC. This codes for CASSVDANEQYF. This chain connects TRBV5-1 to TRBJ2-7; D unclear. CDR1 and CDR2 (germline): SGHRS, YFSETQ. V was pared by 4 bases and J by 5 bases, with 10 bases between. This CDR3 spans 12 amino acids.

The rearrangement links TRBV18 to TRBJ2-1; either TRBD1 or TRBD2 may fit D (7 bases each). V gave up 5 bases and J gave up 9 bases, with 17 bases separating them. CDR1 KGHSH and CDR2 LQKENI come from the germline V gene. The CDR3 is 14 amino acids. The CDR3 sequence is CASSDVDREGEQFF. CDR3 nucleotide sequence: TGTGCCAGCTCAGACGTTGACAGGGAGGGTGAGCAGTTCTTC.

This CDR3 reads CSVGWSSYNEQFF. As DNA, the CDR3 is TGCAGCGTTGGGTGGAGCTCCTACAATGAGCAGTTCTTC. This rearrangement joins TRBV29-1 to TRBJ2-1; D unresolved. The V and J ends lost 4 bases and 0 bases respectively, with 7 bases between them. CDR1 SQVTM and CDR2 ANQGSEA come from the germline V gene. CDR3 length: 13 amino acids.

The V gene is TRBV19, the J gene TRBJ2-7, with 12 bases lining up with TRBD1. The CDR3 spans 15 residues. The germline gives CDR1 LNHDA, CDR2 SQIVND (reference sequence). Unmatched junction bases numbered 8, after V lost 5 bases and J lost 6 bases. The CDR3, as DNA: TGTGCCAGTAGTCTTCTAGGGACAGGGGGCTTCGAGCAGTACTTC. It encodes CASSLLGTGGFEQYF.

The CDR3 sequence is CASSESRGARDGYTF. CDR3 sequence (DNA): TGTGCCAGTAGTGAATCCCGCGGGGCTCGGGATGGCTACACCTTC. This chain joins TRBV19 and TRBJ1-2; TRBD1 is a possible D gene (5 bases). V shed 5 bases and J shed 6 bases, with 19 bases lying between them. The CDR3 has 15 amino acids. Germline CDR1 and CDR2: LNHDA and SQIVND (reference sequence).

The chain recombines TRBV4-2 with TRBJ2-3; tentatively, D is TRBD2 (6 bases). CDR3 length equals 15 residues. CDR1 and CDR2 from the germline V gene are LGHNA and YNFKEQ. Trimming removed 5 bases at V and 2 bases at J, with 14 bases between. The CDR3 nucleotides read TGTGCCAGCAGCGAAAATTGGGGGGACACAGATACGCAGTATTTT. Encoded protein: CASSENWGDTDTQYF.

The sample holds one count of this clone. V is TRBV18 and J is TRBJ2-5; D uncertain. V shed 3 bases and J shed 2 bases, with 7 bases lying between them. This CDR3 is built from 13 residues. The germline gives CDR1 KGHSH, CDR2 LQKENI. DNA of the CDR3: TGTGCCAGCTCACCTGACGGACAAGAGACCCAGTACTTC. Amino acids: CASSPDGQETQYF.

The rearrangement joins TRBV4-3 to TRBJ2-3; the D gene is possibly TRBD2 (5 bases). Germline CDR1 and CDR2: LGHNA and YSLEER. The CDR3 loop spans 16 amino acids. The V and J ends lost 4 bases and 0 bases respectively, with 14 bases between them. CDR3 region: CASSRVREASTDTQYF. CDR3 in DNA: TGCGCCAGCAGCCGAGTCCGGGAAGCTAGCACAGATACGCAGTATTTT.

The rearrangement links TRBV11-2 to TRBJ2-4, with D perhaps TRBD1 (6 bases). The CDR3 extends over 18 amino acids. Per germline, CDR1 SGHAT and CDR2 FQNNGV. V lost 3 bases and J 0 bases, leaving 18 bases between the germline ends. The CDR3 DNA sequence: TGTGCCAGCAGCTTTGGGGGCGGATTGACAGGAGCCAAAAACATTCAGTACTTC. Protein sequence: CASSFGGGLTGAKNIQYF.

The CDR3 reads CASSEVTSKNQPQHF. CDR3 coding DNA: TGTGCCAGCAGTGAGGTGACAAGCAAGAATCAGCCCCAGCATTTT. The chain couples TRBV2 to TRBJ1-5; D gene uncertain. CDR3 length: 15 amino acids. V dropped 3 bases and J dropped 4 bases, with 13 bases sitting between them. Germline CDR1 SNHLY, CDR2 FYNNEI.

V gene TRBV30 combines with J gene TRBJ1-5, with D maybe TRBD1 (6 bases). Deletions cut 3 bases from V and 5 bases from J, with 14 bases between. The CDR3 covers 14 residues. Germline values: CDR1 GTSNPN, CDR2 SVGIG (reference sequence). CDR3 coding DNA: TGTGCCTGGAGCGGTACAGGGTTGTATCAGCCCCAGCATTTT. Amino acids: CAWSGTGLYQPQHF.

The genes are TRBV10-2 and TRBJ1-1; tentative D call: TRBD1 (5 bases). Looked up from germline, CDR1 is WSHSY and CDR2 is SAAADI. CDR3 length: 13 amino acids. Trimming stripped 5 bases from V and 7 bases from J, with 14 bases between. CDR3 nucleotides: TGCGCCAGCAGTACCCCGGGCAGGGATGAAGCTTTCTTT. Encoded protein: CASSTPGRDEAFF.